This T cell receptor beta chain appears in the sequencing data of a study of naive and memory T cell subsets. Overall study results and limits: Clonotypes are single alpha or beta chains, not paired receptors.

V shed 0 bases and J shed 1 base, with 7 bases lying between them. Germline V gene sequence: CDR1 SGHRS, CDR2 YFSETQ. This CDR3 contains 14 residues. Cells stained for CD3, CD4, CD8, CD45RA and CD27 were sorted into four subsets. The beta constant-region primer was an equimolar mix of two oligonucleotides covering TRBC1 and TRBC2. From the UMI-ligation and nested PCR reads, TCRdb called clonotypes with MiXCR, one entry per CDR3 protein. The sample has 120,000 to 150,000 distinct CDR3 sequences; about 17% are singletons. In this sample, this clonotype turned up a few times. Its specificity is unknown. Sequencing was done on a sample of naive CD4+ T cells from blood. The rearrangement links TRBV5-1 to TRBJ1-1; D ambiguous. This clonotype originated in a human donor in good health. CDR3 DNA: TGCGCCAGCAGCTTGGCAAAGGCGAACACTGAAGCTTTCTTT. Its protein is CASSLAKANTEAFF.